This TCR beta chain was captured by sequencing in a study of cytomegalovirus exposure and HLA in healthy donors. The PCR was carried out with 60 Vbeta primers and 13 Jbeta primers. Libraries were prepared by immunoSEQ multiplex PCR; TCRdb keeps only in-frame clonotypes and omits some of them. The table has about 110,000 clones, around 73% seen once. About this clone itself: What it recognizes is unknown.

Study observations and caveats: Segments of the TCR beta V type were, in most cases, productive about 90% or about 30% of the time in an earlier analysis. When analyzed later, the rates of TCR association showed variation by HLA locus, with DRB1 the most and HLA-C the fewest. Available immune exposure information covered CMV serostatus only.

Whereas donors were nominally healthy upon sampling, unrecorded immune exposures were probable. The source is a man aged 40-49 years in good health and CMV-seronegative. Sequencing was carried out using PBMCs.

This chain's CDR3 is CASMRGTWNEQFF. The DNA for the CDR3 is TGTGCCAGCATGCGGGGGACTTGGAATGAGCAGTTCTTC. The gene calls are TRBV28 and TRBJ2-1; 7 positions agree with TRBD2. CDR1 and CDR2 (germline): MDHEN, SYDVKM. J gave up 7 bases and V 7 bases, and 7 bases lay outside the gene matches. The CDR3 loop spans 13 amino acids.